The T cell receptor beta chain described here comes from a study of T cells in Graves' hyperthyroidism and ophthalmopathy. The CDR3 extends over 14 amino acids. V was clipped by 2 bases and J by 5 bases, with 9 bases between them. Germline values: CDR1 MNHNS, CDR2 SASEGT. This clonotype appeared a few times. RNA transcripts yielded amplified TCR beta CDR3 regions. Researchers ran a first-round RT-PCR on the TCR CDR3 using the HTBI primer set. In TCRdb, the multiplex PCR reads were re-called with MiXCR into one record per CDR3 protein. The table shows about 380,000 distinct CDR3 sequences, with 15% to 20% occurring only once.

The receptor comes from a man in his late teens or twenties with Graves' ophthalmopathy. The chain is built from TRBV6-1 and TRBJ1-4; D is perhaps TRBD1 (6 bases). The sequencing input was blood. The CDR3 DNA follows: TGTGCCAGCAGTGAACGGGGGGGCAATGAAAAACTGTTTTTT. Residues: CASSERGGNEKLFF.